This T cell receptor beta chain was retrieved from a study of cytomegalovirus exposure and HLA in healthy donors (dated by TCRdb to 2016 to 2017). Study-wide context: According to an earlier analysis of 550 to 700 of the donors, 150 million to 200 million T cells yielded 117 million unique TCR beta sequences and less than 300 Gb of sequence data. An early release covering roughly 600 HLA-typed donors comprised 250 to 350 gigabases of sequencing data and roughly 85 million unique TCR sequences. The genetic ancestry cluster associated with self-reported Caucasian donors included about four fifths of the 398 genotyped donors. The aim of the study was to test whether cataloging public T cell receptors could identify signatures of past pathogen exposure. The study used immunosequencing to profile the T cell repertoires of under 700 subjects and linked those repertoires to cytomegalovirus serostatus. A separate validation cohort of 100 to 150 different subjects was used in addition to the roughly 700-subject first cohort. The study combined high-throughput TCR immunosequencing, statistical association of individual TCRs with disease status, and machine learning to predict cytomegalovirus infection status. In a later analysis, previously published TCR beta repertoires from roughly 710 donors were re-analyzed and high-resolution HLA genotyping was added so that TCR occurrence patterns could be studied. In the later analysis, no new phenotypic data were used to find candidate immune exposures; instead, reliance was placed on TCR beta sequences and their occurrence across donors. An earlier analysis of 450 to 750 of the donors used high-throughput TCR beta sequencing to judge whether each TCR beta V gene segment behaved as functional or pseudogenic. Donor age, sex, ethnicity and CMV serostatus were collected together with the repertoire data. A later genetic analysis used genome-wide SNP genotypes for about 65% of the roughly 670 donors, treating that subset as a discovery cohort. All discovery cohort repertoires had been generated on a single sequencing platform. HLA typing included class I and class II loci at four-digit resolution. Typing coverage varied by locus: 629-630 donors for A, B, C, DRB1 and DQB1; more than 500 for DQA1; about 590 for DPA1; approximately 470 for DPB1. Several DR-DQ haplotypes were handled as single units for association and clustering, since linkage in the cohort was strong. Among 300 to 450 genotyped donors of the cohort, an average of approximately 240,000 unique TCR beta nucleotide sequences were sequenced per donor, around 18% of them non-productive.

The investigation overall reported the following: For the cohort, immune exposure information was limited to CMV serostatus. According to a later analysis, TCR association rates differed among HLA loci, with DRB1 alleles showing the most associated TCRs and HLA-C alleles showing the fewest. Assigning TCR associations to individual alleles was difficult when HLA alleles, especially DR and DQ, strongly co-occurred. Three of the identified cytomegalovirus-associated TCR beta chains were confirmed in vitro to be specific for cytomegalovirus antigens. The 87-base-pair reads could not distinguish some IMGT-functional V segments, including TRBV6-2 and TRBV6-3, so those segments were excluded. In a later analysis, several top co-occurrence clusters were reported to appear linked to parvovirus B19, influenza, CMV and Epstein-Barr virus. In this cohort, only TCR beta chains were sequenced, and detectable features were limited by the absence of alpha or paired-chain data. A further reported finding was that TCR beta sequences accurately predicted the HLA-A and HLA-B alleles for most subjects in the first cohort. A later genetic analysis reported fewer N-insertions in productive TCRs among donors in an Asian-associated ancestry cluster than the roughly 620-donor mean. Because counts were too low, some 17 rarely observed V segments, including chromosome 9 orphons, were left out of the earlier analysis of some 640 of the donors. A later analysis found that most CMV-associated TCR beta chains appeared HLA-restricted, with HLA associations seemingly driven largely by CMV exposure. A group of highly shared sequence variants was considered likely to be a technical artifact of the sequencing pipeline. Most TCR sequences were observed very rarely across donors, whereas some public TCRs were present in many individuals. In a later genetic analysis, a missense DCLRE1C variant was associated with V-gene and J-gene trimming of TCR beta chains, and the association was replicated in an independent cohort. A total of 150 or so TCR beta chains were listed by the study as associated with cytomegalovirus. The classifier was reported to diagnose cytomegalovirus status with high specificity and sensitivity in both the original and validation cohorts. Compared with equally common non-associated chains, HLA-associated TCR beta chains in a later analysis were more clonally expanded and had lower generation probabilities. The authors suggested that the approach could potentially be extended to other disease states and immunological phenotypes. HLA typing was unavailable for some donors at each locus, so association tests used only the typed subset. Linkage disequilibrium might explain the correlated functional status among segregating V segments, but an unknown experimental factor could not be ruled out. A later analysis associated approximately 17,000 TCR beta sequences with specific HLA alleles at a false discovery rate of 0.05. An earlier analysis of 450 to 750 of the donors showed that most TCR beta V segments appeared in productive rearrangements either about 87% or about 30% of the time, which broadly matched IMGT annotations. Presence/absence analyses assumed roughly uniform sequencing depth across donors, an assumption that may not hold.

The cohort comprised hundreds of healthy bone marrow donors. Cohort members were all nominally healthy when sampled, although unrecorded immune exposures were likely present. The donor was CMV seronegative and belonged to the group of roughly 330 seronegative cohort members. Every donor gave a peripheral blood sample, and the peripheral blood mononuclear cells from that sample were used for TCR beta sequencing. The Qiagen DNeasy Blood Extraction Kit was used to extract genomic DNA from the blood cell samples. In regard to this clone: Its antigen specificity is not known. It has no much larger one-base neighbor in the sample; base qualities were not kept.

The CDR3 has 14 amino acids, counting the end cysteine and phenylalanine. Only the CDR3 DNA stays, 42 bases, in frame from base 1. V trim: 4 bases; J trim: 6 bases; unmatched bases: 5. CDR1 and CDR2 are drawn from the germline V gene: SGHRS, YFSETQ. The library was built by means of the immunoSEQ multiplex PCR assay. A mixture of 60 forward primers for TCR Vbeta segments and 13 reverse primers for TCR Jbeta segments was used in the multiplex PCR. The CDR3 region of rearranged TCR beta genes was amplified from genomic DNA with a multiplex PCR assay. The amplified TCR beta libraries were sequenced on the Illumina HiSeq System as 87-base-pair reads. The study's processing was this. In a later analysis, roughly 80 million unique TCR beta chains were counted across the approximately 640 repertoires, and approximately 9.9 million of these chains were shared by at least two donors. Raw reads were error-corrected and collapsed into unique sequences by a nearest-neighbor algorithm in which closely related sequences were merged to remove PCR and sequencing errors. CDR3 sequences were aligned to IMGT reference sequences to assign V, D and J gene segments. For a sequence to be retained, a match of at least six nucleotides was required to both a V gene segment and a J gene segment. A rearrangement counted as productive if the CDR3 had no stop codons and remained in frame with V and J, and every other rearrangement counted as non-productive. CDR3 was defined by IMGT convention, running from the second conserved V-encoded cysteine to the conserved J-encoded phenylalanine. The earlier analysis of about 560 of the donors excluded any sequence lacking an unambiguous match to a single V gene segment. In an earlier analysis of approximately 610 of the donors, V segments were called functional above 56.7% productive rearrangements and were called segregating when the between-donor standard deviation exceeded 5%. A statistical classification framework was developed to diagnose cytomegalovirus status using the catalog of TCR beta chain sequences. In a later analysis, TCR nucleotide sequences were compared against IMGT/GENE-DB human TR gene sequences so that V and J genes could be assigned. In a later analysis, CDR3 sequences and most-parsimonious VDJ recombination scenarios were assigned using the TCRdist pipeline. In a later analysis, each TCR beta chain was defined by its CDR3 amino acid sequence together with its V-gene family, and reads without a unique V-gene family were excluded. In a later analysis, 500 to 700 highly shared, low-generation-probability nucleotide sequences were removed to address suspected cross-contamination and a sequencing artifact. In a later analysis, a clonal expansion index for each public chain was calculated from normalized within-repertoire ranks of inferred template counts. In a later analysis, generation probabilities were computed with a VDJ recombination model fitted to out-of-frame rearrangements, and the resulting probabilities were checked against IGoR. Hypergeometric tests were used in a later analysis to score TCR-TCR, TCR-HLA and TCR-CMV co-occurrence, with a repertoire-size bias correction applied to the TCR pairs. A later analysis estimated false discovery rates by permuting HLA or CMV assignments 20 times. A later analysis grouped co-occurring TCRs with DBSCAN, adding TCRdist sequence similarity when clustering within HLA-allele-positive subsets. Repertoires with fewer than 30,000 or more than 120,000 public chains were left out of co-occurrence clustering, as were five repertoires with anomalous nucleotide sharing. Held by TCRdb, this immuneACCESS table contains in-frame sequences only and omits some clones. Under half of the omission traces to an unresolved V gene where checked; the cause of the rest is unknown. That table furnishes V, J and clone size, whereas the DNA furnished D and trimming. Within this sample are some 190,000 clones, with about four fifths of them counted one time only. Less than 2% of the sample is held by the ten biggest clonotypes.

The sequenced sample was PBMCs. This TCR derives from a man aged 40-50 years in good health and CMV-seronegative. Recombination connected TRBV5-1 to TRBJ1-4; TRBD1 lines up with 8 middle nucleotides. The DNA sequence is as follows: TGCGCCAGCAGCCCAGGGGGCTGGGATGAAAAACTGTTTTTT. It translates as CASSPGGWDEKLFF.